Given below is one T cell receptor beta chain in context. Original processing methods: The authors estimated nucleated cell counts from reference gene primer amplification. TCRdb keeps only in-frame clones here, not all; method: immunoSEQ multiplex PCR. V, J and clone size were drawn from that table, and D and trimming were deduced from the DNA. The sample has roughly 200,000 clones; roughly nine tenths are singletons. These data originate in a study of blood T cell repertoires in COVID-19. Study context: Sample material is recorded as cDNA or gDNA derived from T cells, B-cell-depleted T cells, or PBMCs.

Germline V lookup: CDR1 MNHNY, CDR2 SVGAGI (reference sequence). The CDR3 contains 13 residues. The V gene lost 4 bases and the J gene lost 1 base, with 7 bases spanning the gap. This sequence was found in a woman under 40 who had recovered from COVID-19. Source material: PBMCs or T cells enriched from blood (not recorded which). V is TRBV6-6 and J is TRBJ1-1; D is perhaps TRBD1 (6 bases). The CDR3 sequence is CASSSRGNTEAFF. In DNA form, the CDR3 reads TGTGCCAGCAGTTCCAGGGGGAACACTGAAGCTTTCTTT.